This entry lists 30 T cell receptor beta chains sequenced from one sample in a study of technical replicates of blood from several donors. The data were produced by immunoSEQ multiplex PCR, yet TCRdb's version contains in-frame clones alone and is incomplete. The sample shows tens of thousands of clones, 88% of them seen only once. Sequencing input: PBMCs. The source of these receptors is a human donor in good health. Some clones in this sample may be carry-over from other donors' samples.

The chain links TRBV5-5 to TRBJ1-2; perhaps TRBD1 as D (6 bases). The CDR3 spans 13 residues. V was shortened by 2 bases and J by 5 bases, with 10 bases between the two germline ends. CDR1 and CDR2 (germline): SGHKS, YYEKEE (reference sequence). CDR3 in amino acids: CASSFDGQYGYTF. The CDR3, as DNA: TGTGCCAGCAGCTTCGACGGACAGTATGGCTACACCTTC.

In its sample, this clone was seen once. The V call is TRBV19, the J call TRBJ1-6, with 8 bases fitting TRBD1. CDR3 length: 16 amino acids. V lost 4 bases and J lost 10; bases outside the gene matches: 12. Looked up from germline, CDR1 is LNHDA and CDR2 is SQIVND (reference sequence). The CDR3 loop is CASSREQGANGSPLHF. CDR3 DNA sequence: TGTGCCAGTAGTAGAGAGCAGGGGGCTAATGGGTCACCCCTCCACTTT.

The J gene is TRBJ1-4, the V gene TRBV6-1; D is uncertain. The CDR3 sequence is 13 residues long. Trimming removed 8 bases at V and 0 bases at J, with 7 bases between. Germline CDR1 MNHNS, CDR2 SASEGT. The CDR3 DNA sequence: TGTGCCAGCGAGGCAGCAACTAATGAAAAACTGTTTTTT. Translation gives CASEAATNEKLFF.

This chain connects TRBV9 to TRBJ2-1; D remains unclear. Trimming took 3 bases from V and 0 from J, leaving 10 bases between them. Germline V gene lookup returns CDR1 SGDLS and CDR2 YYNGEE. The CDR3 has 15 amino acids. The CDR3 DNA sequence: TGTGCCAGCAGCGCACGTACCAGCTCCTACAATGAGCAGTTCTTC. Translated: CASSARTSSYNEQFF.

V usage is TRBV5-1 and J usage is TRBJ2-7; 9 bases fit TRBD2. The V segment lost 4 bases and the J segment 3 bases; nucleotides outside the gene matches: 8. Germline CDR1 SGHRS, CDR2 YFSETQ. The CDR3 covers 15 residues. CDR3 residues: CASSNLAGLGYEQYF. For the CDR3, the DNA is TGCGCCAGCAGCAACCTAGCGGGATTGGGCTACGAGCAGTACTTC.

The chain joins TRBV4-2 to TRBJ1-6; tentative D call: TRBD1 (5 bases). There are 13 residues in the CDR3. CDR1 LGHNA and CDR2 YNFKEQ come from the germline V gene. Between the trimmed V and J ends, which lost 6 bases and 5 bases, there was a span of 8 bases. This CDR3 is CASSGADNSPLHF. DNA for the CDR3: TGTGCCAGCAGTGGGGCAGATAATTCACCCCTCCACTTT.

The CDR3 protein is CASSTGTGYYGYTF. The CDR3 nucleotides are TGTGCCAGTAGCACCGGGACAGGGTACTATGGCTACACCTTC. V usage is TRBV19 and J usage is TRBJ1-2, with 9 positions matching TRBD1. This CDR3 has 14 amino acids. Germline CDR1 is LNHDA and CDR2 is SQIVND (reference sequence). J gave up 3 bases and V 6 bases, and 5 bases lay outside the gene matches.

This rearrangement joins TRBV7-3 to TRBJ2-2; 9 bases line up with TRBD1. With V trimmed by 5 bases and J by 4 bases, 8 bases remained unmatched. This CDR3 has 16 amino acids. The germline V gene has CDR1 SGHTA and CDR2 FQGTGA. The CDR3 sequence is CASSPNRGPSTGELFF. The DNA of the CDR3 is TGTGCCAGCAGCCCTAACAGGGGGCCGAGCACCGGGGAGCTGTTTTTT.

V gene TRBV19 combines with J gene TRBJ1-1; D remains unclear. Between the trimmed V and J ends, which lost 2 bases and 11 bases, there was a span of 15 bases. The germline V gene has CDR1 LNHDA and CDR2 SQIVND (reference sequence). This CDR3 is built from 13 residues. As DNA, the CDR3 is TGTGCCAGTAGTATAAGTTTCCAGCCAGGCGCTTTCTTT. It translates to CASSISFQPGAFF.

The chain employs TRBV12-5 and TRBJ1-1; the D is unclear. The germline V and J ends were trimmed by 1 base and 11 bases, with 14 bases remaining between them. This CDR3 region has 13 residues. CDR1 and CDR2 from the germline V gene are LGHNT and FRNRAP. The CDR3 protein is CASGLAAGRSAFF. Here the CDR3 DNA reads TGTGCTAGTGGTTTGGCTGCCGGGAGATCGGCTTTCTTT.

The chain has TRBV27 and TRBJ2-2; 11 bases are shared with TRBD2. Unmatched junction bases numbered 11, after V lost 6 bases and J lost 11 bases. CDR1 and CDR2 from the germline V gene are MNHEY and SMNVEV (reference sequence). CDR3 length: 15 amino acids. The CDR3 DNA reads as TGTGCCAGCAGCCCCCTTGGGCTAGCGGGAGGTGAGCTGTTTTTT. Translating gives CASSPLGLAGGELFF.

V usage is TRBV9 and J usage is TRBJ2-7; 8 nucleotides line up with TRBD2. Germline V gene lookup returns CDR1 SGDLS and CDR2 YYNGEE. V shed 2 bases and J 6 bases; nucleotides not matched to a gene: 7. This CDR3 comprises 14 residues. The CDR3: CASSVSGKGVEQYF. CDR3 nucleotides: TGTGCCAGCAGCGTTAGCGGGAAGGGGGTCGAGCAGTACTTC.

The chain uses TRBV4-1 and TRBJ2-7; 7 nucleotides line up with TRBD2. V was clipped by 3 bases and J by 0 bases; unmatched bases: 14. Germline V gives CDR1 MGHRA, CDR2 YSYEKL. CDR3 length: 18 amino acids. The CDR3 is CASSHAVAGRHPSYEQYF. CDR3 in DNA: TGCGCCAGCAGCCACGCAGTAGCGGGCCGACACCCCTCCTACGAGCAGTACTTC.

This clone was seen a few times. J is TRBJ2-3 and V is TRBV7-8; 11 bases are a match to TRBD2. There are 17 residues in the CDR3. Germline V gene data show CDR1 as SGHVS and CDR2 as FQNEAQ. Losses at the gene ends were 5 bases for V and 11 bases for J; bases not matched to a gene: 18. As DNA, the CDR3 is TGTGCCAGCAGCGCTCCCCTCCGACTAGCGGGGAGGTCAGGGCAGTATTTT. Residues: CASSAPLRLAGRSGQYF.

The rearrangement joins TRBV30 to TRBJ2-3, with TRBD2 matching over 8 bases. CDR1 is GTSNPN and CDR2 is SVGIG in the germline V gene (reference sequence). V trimming: 6 bases; J trimming: 0 bases; junction bases outside the gene matches: 2. CDR3 length: 13 amino acids. CDR3 sequence reads: CACQRESTDTQYF. CDR3 bases: TGTGCCTGTCAGCGGGAGAGCACAGATACGCAGTATTTT.

This clone was counted only a few times. The V and J genes are TRBV4-1 and TRBJ2-5; weak D call: TRBD2 (5 bases). This CDR3 is built from 13 residues. Germline loops: CDR1 MGHRA, CDR2 YSYEKL. With 2 bases removed from V and 4 bases from J, the gap between germline ends came to 8 bases. In DNA, the CDR3 is TGCGCCAGCAGCCAACTGGGAGCAGAGACCCAGTACTTC. It specifies CASSQLGAETQYF.

The V call is TRBV7-2, the J call TRBJ2-7; weak D call: TRBD2 (7 bases). The CDR3 consists of 14 residues. Between the trimmed V and J ends, which lost 5 bases and 6 bases, there was a span of 17 bases. CDR1 and CDR2 (germline): SGHTA, FQGNSA. CDR3 amino acids: CASSQLGEGGEQYF. CDR3 nucleotide sequence: TGTGCCAGCAGCCAACTCGGGGAGGGGGGCGAGCAGTACTTC.

This sequence joins TRBV9 and TRBJ2-2, with D perhaps matching TRBD2 (6 bases). Germline CDR1 is SGDLS and CDR2 is YYNGEE. CDR3 length: 16 residues. The ends were cut back, 2 bases at V and 7 bases at J, with 18 bases in the middle. The CDR3 DNA is TGTGCCAGCAGCGTGAGCATTCCCCGGGGGATCGGGGAGCTGTTTTTT. Translating it yields CASSVSIPRGIGELFF. The full variable domain, with the rest looked up from reference TRBV9 and TRBJ2-2, is DSGVTQTPKHLITATGQRVTLRCSPRSGDLSVYWYQQSLDQGLQFLIQYYNGEERAKGNILERFSAQQFPDLHSELNLSSLELGDSALYFCASSVSIPRGIGELFFGEGSRLTVL.

The genes are TRBV15 and TRBJ2-1, with TRBD1 matching over 9 bases. CDR1 and CDR2 (germline): LNHNV, YYDKDF (reference sequence). Trimming at V came to 1 base and at J to 6 bases, leaving 4 bases not matched to a gene. This CDR3 is built from 15 residues. The CDR3, as DNA: TGTGCCACCAGCAGAGTTGGGACAGGGATCAATGAGCAGTTCTTC. It translates to CATSRVGTGINEQFF.

This clone was picked up one time. V usage is TRBV27 and J usage is TRBJ1-2; 9 nucleotides match TRBD1. Germline V lookup: CDR1 MNHEY, CDR2 SMNVEV (reference sequence). The J segment lost 4 bases and the V segment lost 6 bases, leaving 3 bases of the junction unmatched. The CDR3 runs 13 residues. The CDR3 loop is CASRPTGGYGYTF. Here the CDR3 DNA reads TGTGCCAGCAGGCCGACAGGGGGCTATGGCTACACCTTC.

The chain is built from TRBV4-2 and TRBJ2-7; D is ambiguous. The CDR3 has 13 residues. Germline CDR1 LGHNA, CDR2 YNFKEQ. The germline V and J ends were trimmed by 0 bases and 5 bases, with 8 bases remaining between them. CDR3 nucleotide sequence: TGTGCCAGCAGCCAAGAACGATGGCACGAGCAGTACTTC. Translation: CASSQERWHEQYF.

The chain uses TRBV18 and TRBJ1-2, with 7 bases identical to TRBD1. V was pared by 9 bases and J by 4 bases, with 8 bases of the junction left unmatched. The CDR3 spans 13 residues. The germline CDR1 and CDR2 sequences are KGHSH and LQKENI. CDR3 sequence reads: CASRTGASYGYTF. CDR3 sequence (DNA): TGTGCCAGTAGAACAGGGGCGAGCTATGGCTACACCTTC.

The J gene is TRBJ1-2, the V gene TRBV18, with TRBD1 as a possible D gene (5 bases). V lost 3 bases and J lost 6, with 14 bases in between. The CDR3 totals 14 residues. CDR1 and CDR2 (germline): KGHSH, LQKENI. CDR3 sequence: CASSPLVGVDGYTF. Here the CDR3 DNA reads TGTGCCAGCTCACCCCTCGTAGGGGTGGATGGCTACACCTTC.

The CDR3 region has the DNA TGCGCCAGCAGCTTGGGGCCTAGCGGGAGCGAGGCAGAGACCCAGTACTTC. Amino acid sequence: CASSLGPSGSEAETQYF. The chain couples TRBV5-1 to TRBJ2-5; 10 bases match TRBD2. V trimming: 0 bases; J trimming: 4 bases; junction bases outside the gene matches: 9. Germline V lookup: CDR1 SGHRS, CDR2 YFSETQ. The CDR3 is made up of 17 amino acids.

The rearrangement uses TRBV27 and TRBJ2-2, with D uncertain. The ends were cut back, 5 bases at V and 4 bases at J, with 14 bases in the middle. The V gene's germline CDR1 is MNHEY and CDR2 SMNVEV (reference sequence). This CDR3 has 15 amino acids. The DNA for the CDR3 is TGTGCCAGCAGTCCCCTGGTCGCGGTCACCGGGGAGCTGTTTTTT. Residues: CASSPLVAVTGELFF.

V usage is TRBV29-1 and J usage is TRBJ2-3, with TRBD2 matching 9 bases. The length of the CDR3 is 16 residues. In germline, CDR1 is SQVTM, CDR2 ANQGSEA. V shed 4 bases and J 2 bases; nucleotides not matched to a gene: 10. The CDR3 nucleotides are TGCAGCGTTGTAAGGCTAGCGGGGCGATTCACAGATACGCAGTATTTT. Encoded protein: CSVVRLAGRFTDTQYF.

The chain recombines TRBV15 with TRBJ1-2, with 7 bases identical to TRBD1. With V trimmed by 3 bases and J by 0 bases, 1 base remained unmatched. Germline values: CDR1 LNHNV, CDR2 YYDKDF (reference sequence). There are 14 residues in the CDR3. CDR3 loop: CATSSGTANYGYTF. Written as DNA, the CDR3 is TGTGCCACCAGCAGCGGGACAGCTAACTATGGCTACACCTTC.

The chain is built from TRBV30 and TRBJ1-6; D not certain. V gave up 8 bases and J gave up 8 bases, with 13 bases separating them. Germline CDR1 GTSNPN, CDR2 SVGIG (reference sequence). This CDR3 region has 12 residues. The CDR3: CATSRGYSPLHF. CDR3 DNA sequence: TGTGCCACTTCTAGAGGATATTCACCCCTCCACTTT.

V and J are TRBV2 and TRBJ2-7; 7 bases are shared with TRBD1. Germline CDR1 SNHLY, CDR2 FYNNEI. The ends lost 4 bases at V and 3 bases at J; junction bases unmatched: 0. The CDR3 is made up of 12 amino acids. The CDR3 region has the DNA TGTGCCAGCAGTGGACAGGGCTACGAGCAGTACTTC. This sequence encodes CASSGQGYEQYF.

The CDR3 coding sequence is TGTGCCAGCAGCCTTACTAGCGGGACTGCCGGGGAGCTGTTTTTT. It encodes CASSLTSGTAGELFF. The chain is built from TRBV7-9 and TRBJ2-2; the match to TRBD2 covers 10 bases. The V gene end was trimmed by 5 bases and the J gene end by 6 bases; junction bases not matched to a gene: 6. This CDR3 has 15 residues. Per the germline V gene, CDR1 is SEHNR and CDR2 is FQNEAQ (reference sequence). Supplemented by reference TRBV7-9 and TRBJ2-2, the full variable domain reads DTGVSQNPRHKITKRGQNVTFRCDPISEHNRLYWYRQTLGQGPEFLTYFQNEAQLEKSRLLSDRFSAERPKGSFSTLEIQRTEQGDSAMYLCASSLTSGTAGELFFGEGSRLTVL.